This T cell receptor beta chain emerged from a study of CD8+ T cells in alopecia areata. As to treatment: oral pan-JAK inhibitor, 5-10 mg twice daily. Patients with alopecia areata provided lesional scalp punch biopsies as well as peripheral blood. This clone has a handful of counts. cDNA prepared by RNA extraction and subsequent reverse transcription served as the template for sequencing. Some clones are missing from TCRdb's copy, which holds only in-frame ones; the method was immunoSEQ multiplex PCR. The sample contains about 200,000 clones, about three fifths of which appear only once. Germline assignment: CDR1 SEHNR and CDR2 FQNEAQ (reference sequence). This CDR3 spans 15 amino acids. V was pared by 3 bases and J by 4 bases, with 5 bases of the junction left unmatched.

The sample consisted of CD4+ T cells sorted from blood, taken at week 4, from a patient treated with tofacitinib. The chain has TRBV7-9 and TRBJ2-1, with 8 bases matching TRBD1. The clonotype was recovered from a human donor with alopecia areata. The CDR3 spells CASSFGDRRYNEQFF. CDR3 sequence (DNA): TGTGCCAGCAGCTTTGGGGACAGGAGATACAATGAGCAGTTCTTC.